Each of the 31 T cell receptor beta chains below was sequenced from the same sample in a study of cytomegalovirus exposure and HLA in healthy donors. The table came from immunoSEQ multiplex PCR; TCRdb's copy has only in-frame clones and leaves some out. This sample yields tens of thousands of clones, of which approximately 93% are seen a single time; around 3.5% belongs to the top ten. The sequencing input was PBMCs. All receptors come from a woman younger than 45 in good health and CMV-seronegative.

This clone was counted a single time. This rearrangement joins TRBV15 to TRBJ1-1; D remains unclear. The CDR3 extends over 15 amino acids. The V and J ends lost 0 bases and 7 bases respectively, with 15 bases between them. CDR1 and CDR2 (germline): LNHNV, YYDKDF (reference sequence). CDR3 bases: TGTGCCACCAGCAGAGACGGACCCACGGGGTTTGAAGCTTTCTTT. It is translated as CATSRDGPTGFEAFF.

This chain uses TRBV7-3 with TRBJ2-3; 9 bases map to TRBD2. The J segment lost 1 base and the V segment lost 1 base, leaving 3 bases of the junction unmatched. The CDR3 contains 16 residues. Germline V gene lookup returns CDR1 SGHTA and CDR2 FQGTGA. The CDR3 sequence: CASSLIAGDGTDTQYF. The CDR3 coding sequence is TGTGCCAGCAGCTTAATAGCGGGAGATGGCACAGATACGCAGTATTTT.

The rearrangement joins TRBV21-1 to TRBJ2-7; no DNA check was done on the table's D call, TRBD1. TRBV21-1 is annotated as a pseudogene. The CDR3 consists of 14 residues. Here the CDR3 reads CASSKRQGHYEQYF. CDR3 DNA: TGTGCCAGCAGCAAACGTCAGGGTCACTACGAGCAGTACTTC.

The chain combines TRBV30 with TRBJ2-1; 12 bases map to TRBD2. Germline values: CDR1 GTSNPN, CDR2 SVGIG (reference sequence). After removal of 3 bases from V and 6 bases from J, the junction contained 0 bases not matched to a gene. CDR3 length: 13 residues. The CDR3 DNA reads as TGTGCCTGGAGGGGACTAGCGGGCAATGAGCAGTTCTTC. Protein product: CAWRGLAGNEQFF. The complete variable domain, with remaining parts taken from reference TRBV30 and TRBJ2-1, reads SQTIHQWPATLVQPVGSPLSLECTVEGTSNPNLYWYRQAAGRGLQLLFYSVGIGQISSEVPQNLSASRPQDRQFILSSKKLLLSDSGFYLCAWRGLAGNEQFFGPGTRLTVL.

This rearrangement joins TRBV25-1 to TRBJ2-5; the D gene is possibly TRBD1 (5 bases). Trimming removed 6 bases at V and 1 base at J, with 12 bases between. Germline values: CDR1 MGHDK, CDR2 SYGVNS. The CDR3 loop spans 14 amino acids. The CDR3, as DNA: TGTGCCAGCAGCTCGCTGACAGCCCAAGAGACCCAGTACTTC. Amino acid sequence: CASSSLTAQETQYF.

The J gene is TRBJ1-4, the V gene TRBV29-1, with D perhaps TRBD1 (5 bases). Trimming took off 0 bases at V and 8 bases at J, with 13 bases between the two ends. The CDR3 sequence is 14 residues long. Germline values: CDR1 SQVTM, CDR2 ANQGSEA. The CDR3 nucleotides read TGCAGCGTTGAAGACCAAGGGGTACGGGAAAAACTGTTTTTT. Residues: CSVEDQGVREKLFF.

J is TRBJ2-3 and V is TRBV6-1; the D is unclear. This CDR3 region has 11 residues. Per germline, CDR1 MNHNS and CDR2 SASEGT. Trimming took off 5 bases at V and 6 bases at J, with 6 bases between the two ends. The CDR3 spells CASSTRDTQYF. The DNA for the CDR3 is TGTGCCAGCAGTACTCGGGATACGCAGTATTTT.

This clone appeared once. The J gene is TRBJ1-2, the V gene TRBV11-2; D uncertain. Trimming stripped 5 bases from V and 5 bases from J, with 12 bases between. The germline CDR1 and CDR2 sequences are SGHAT and FQNNGV. The CDR3 extends over 13 amino acids. The CDR3: CASSRTDSYGYTF. The CDR3 DNA reads as TGTGCCAGCAGCCGTACAGATTCATATGGCTACACCTTC.

The chain employs TRBV27 and TRBJ2-1; no clear D. Deletions cut 2 bases from V and 6 bases from J, with 11 bases between. The CDR3 loop spans 14 amino acids. Germline loops: CDR1 MNHEY, CDR2 SMNVEV (reference sequence). As DNA, the CDR3 is TGTGCCAGCAGTTTAACTCAGACAAGCAATGAGCAGTTCTTC. Translated: CASSLTQTSNEQFF.

V usage is TRBV2 and J usage is TRBJ2-3; 7 positions match TRBD1. J was trimmed by 4 bases and V by 5 bases; bases with no gene match: 6. CDR1 and CDR2 from the germline V gene are SNHLY and FYNNEI. This CDR3 has 14 amino acids. CDR3 DNA sequence: TGTGCCAGCAGTTGGACAGGCTCGTCAGATACGCAGTATTTT. Residues: CASSWTGSSDTQYF.

V gene TRBV19 combines with J gene TRBJ2-1; 8 bases map to TRBD2. The germline V gene encodes CDR1 LNHDA and CDR2 SQIVND (reference sequence). The trim removed 4 bases at V and 1 base at J, leaving 6 bases unmatched. The CDR3 runs to 16 residues. CDR3: CASSKMASGSYNEQFF. DNA of the CDR3: TGTGCCAGTAGTAAGATGGCTAGCGGGTCCTACAATGAGCAGTTCTTC.

The chain couples TRBV11-2 to TRBJ1-1; 11 bases line up with TRBD1. Losses at the gene ends were 7 bases for V and 4 bases for J; bases not matched to a gene: 8. The CDR3 totals 15 residues. The germline gives CDR1 SGHAT, CDR2 FQNNGV. The CDR3, as DNA: TGTGCCAGCAACGAAGCGGGACAGGGGGTCACTGAAGCTTTCTTT. This sequence encodes CASNEAGQGVTEAFF.

This chain connects TRBV5-1 to TRBJ2-1; possibly TRBD2 for D (7 bases). From germline, CDR1 is SGHRS and CDR2 YFSETQ. CDR3 length: 16 residues. Trimming removed 4 bases from V and 0 bases from J, with 14 bases in between. CDR3 protein: CASSPEGGGSYNEQFF. DNA for the CDR3: TGCGCCAGCAGCCCGGAGGGAGGGGGCTCCTACAATGAGCAGTTCTTC.

The chain carries TRBV9 and TRBJ2-7; the D gene is possibly TRBD1 (6 bases). CDR3 length equals 13 residues. CDR1 and CDR2 from the germline V gene are SGDLS and YYNGEE. V was pared by 3 bases and J by 6 bases, with 13 bases between. DNA of the CDR3: TGTGCCAGCAGCGCAGGGGTTGGTGGCGAGCAGTACTTC. Amino acid sequence: CASSAGVGGEQYF.

CDR3 nucleotide sequence: TGTGCCAGCAGTTTATCTCCAGGGGGCTGGGAACCCCTCCACTTT. Translated: CASSLSPGGWEPLHF. The chain combines TRBV28 with TRBJ1-6; 8 nucleotides align to TRBD1. This CDR3 is 15 amino acids long. With V trimmed by 1 base and J by 12 bases, 8 bases remained unmatched. CDR1 is MDHEN and CDR2 is SYDVKM in the germline V gene.

V gene TRBV2 combines with J gene TRBJ2-1, with 10 bases aligning to TRBD1. From germline, CDR1 is SNHLY and CDR2 FYNNEI. The V and J ends lost 3 bases and 7 bases, in that order; junction bases with no gene match: 9. The CDR3 is made up of 16 amino acids. CDR3 protein: CASSDSRQGAGNEQFF. DNA of the CDR3: TGTGCCAGCAGTGACTCGAGACAGGGGGCTGGAAATGAGCAGTTCTTC.

This clone has just one count. This chain links TRBV6-1 with TRBJ1-1; TRBD1 is a possible D gene (5 bases). CDR3 length: 12 amino acids. From germline, CDR1 is MNHNS and CDR2 SASEGT. V shed 8 bases and J shed 5 bases, with 12 bases lying between them. This CDR3 is CASSNPGTEAFF. The DNA for the CDR3 is TGTGCCAGCTCTAATCCAGGGACTGAAGCTTTCTTT.

The rearrangement links TRBV7-8 to TRBJ1-1; 7 nucleotides match TRBD1. This CDR3 is 17 amino acids long. The V gene end was trimmed by 1 base and the J gene end by 0 bases; junction bases not matched to a gene: 8. Per germline, CDR1 SGHVS and CDR2 FQNEAQ. The CDR3 is CASSLGQGGIMNTEAFF. For the CDR3, the DNA is TGTGCCAGCAGCTTAGGACAGGGCGGGATAATGAACACTGAAGCTTTCTTT.

This chain uses TRBV13 with TRBJ1-2; tentative D call: TRBD1 (6 bases). Trimming cost V 5 bases and J 8 bases, with 12 bases left between them. The CDR3 runs to 12 residues. CDR1 and CDR2 from the germline V gene are PRHDT and FYEKMQ (reference sequence). The chain's CDR3 is CASSDTGLGYTF. CDR3 bases: TGTGCCAGCAGCGATACAGGGTTAGGCTACACCTTC.

A few counts support this clone. The chain combines TRBV6-5 with TRBJ1-1; D is perhaps TRBD1 (6 bases). Trimming stripped 0 bases from V and 0 bases from J, with 8 bases between. This CDR3 comprises 15 residues. Germline CDR1 and CDR2: MNHEY and SVGAGI. In nucleotides, the CDR3 is TGTGCCAGCAGTTACTCCCGGGACATGAACACTGAAGCTTTCTTT. This gives the protein CASSYSRDMNTEAFF.

This rearrangement joins TRBV5-1 to TRBJ1-5; 9 bases are shared with TRBD1. The length of the CDR3 is 13 residues. V dropped 6 bases and J dropped 6; count of bases not matched to a gene: 4. Germline CDR1 reads SGHRS; CDR2 reads YFSETQ. CDR3: CASKQGAGQPQHF. The CDR3 DNA is TGCGCCAGCAAACAGGGGGCCGGTCAGCCCCAGCATTTT.

This clone has only one observation. This sequence joins TRBV4-3 and TRBJ1-2, with a tentative D call TRBD1 (5 bases). Germline V gene sequence: CDR1 LGHNA, CDR2 YSLEER. Trimming pared 0 bases from V and 8 bases from J, leaving 13 bases between. The CDR3 has 14 residues. The CDR3 loop is CASSQDQGAGGYTF. The DNA for the CDR3 is TGCGCCAGCAGCCAAGATCAAGGGGCGGGAGGCTACACCTTC.

This chain connects TRBV2 to TRBJ2-2; 9 bases are shared with TRBD1. V dropped 4 bases and J dropped 6; count of bases not matched to a gene: 6. From germline, CDR1 is SNHLY and CDR2 FYNNEI. This CDR3 contains 15 residues. DNA of the CDR3: TGTGCCAGCAGTGGGGACAGGGCGTCCTCCGGGGAGCTGTTTTTT. Translated: CASSGDRASSGELFF. Based on the CDR3 plus reference TRBV2 and TRBJ2-2, the full variable domain is EPEVTQTPSHQVTQMGQEVILRCVPISNHLYFYWYRQILGQKVEFLVSFYNNEISEKSEIFDDQFSVERPDGSNFTLKIRSTKLEDSAMYFCASSGDRASSGELFFGEGSRLTVL.

This clone has more than one count but fewer than ten. The chain couples TRBV5-1 to TRBJ1-2; 11 nucleotides agree with TRBD1. The CDR3 has 17 amino acids. CDR1 and CDR2 (germline): SGHRS, YFSETQ. J gave up 5 bases and V 4 bases, and 13 bases lay outside the gene matches. CDR3 DNA: TGCGCCAGCAGCCTAGCCCCTGGACAGGGGGCGGTTTATGGCTACACCTTC. Its translation: CASSLAPGQGAVYGYTF.

The chain combines TRBV14 with TRBJ2-3, with D tentatively TRBD1 (5 bases). V was shortened by 4 bases and J by 2 bases, with 13 bases between the two germline ends. This CDR3 comprises 15 residues. CDR1 is SGHDN and CDR2 is FVKESK in the germline V gene. The CDR3: CASSRFVTVTDTQYF. The CDR3 DNA sequence: TGTGCCAGCAGCCGCTTCGTGACAGTCACAGATACGCAGTATTTT.

CDR3 sequence (DNA): TGTGCCAGTAGTTCTGGAAGGACAGGCCCCTTAGTTGGCTACACCTTC. It yields the protein CASSSGRTGPLVGYTF. J is TRBJ1-2 and V is TRBV19, with 7 bases aligning to TRBD1. The length of the CDR3 is 16 residues. The junction had 16 bases not matched to a gene; V was cut back by 5 bases and J by 7 bases. The germline CDR1 and CDR2 sequences are LNHDA and SQIVND (reference sequence).

V usage is TRBV7-2 and J usage is TRBJ1-2; 9 bases fit TRBD1. The trim removed 4 bases at V and 5 bases at J, leaving 8 bases unmatched. This CDR3 is 15 amino acids long. Germline CDR1 reads SGHTA; CDR2 reads FQGNSA. As DNA, the CDR3 is TGTGCCAGCAGCTCAAGTGCGACAGGGGGTTATGGCTACACCTTC. Translating it yields CASSSSATGGYGYTF.

Notes on this clone: An end of the junction differs from the germline gene, which may be a read error. The V call is TRBV9, the J call TRBJ2-7; 12 bases line up with TRBD2. CDR1 and CDR2 from the germline V gene are SGDLS and YYNGEE. The CDR3 spans 15 residues. CDR3 residues: CASSGLAGVSSEQYF. CDR3 sequence (DNA): TGTGCCAGCAGCGGACTAGCGGGGGTTTCCTCCGAGCAGTACTTC. Variable domain in full (rest from reference TRBV9 and TRBJ2-7): DSGVTQTPKHLITATGQRVTLRCSPRSGDLSVYWYQQSLDQGLQFLIQYYNGEERAKGNILERFSAQQFPDLHSELNLSSLELGDSALYFCASSGLAGVSSEQYFGPGTRLTVT.

This clone was seen a single time. J is TRBJ1-1 and V is TRBV6-4; unclear D gene. Between the trimmed V and J ends, which lost 6 bases and 0 bases, there was a span of 11 bases. This CDR3 is built from 14 residues. CDR1 is MRHNA, CDR2 SNTAGT, per germline. In DNA form, the CDR3 reads TGTGCCAGCAGGGAGGACGGACTGAACACTGAAGCTTTCTTT. It encodes CASREDGLNTEAFF.

This chain joins TRBV28 and TRBJ2-7; 11 nucleotides match TRBD1. The ends lost 6 bases at V and 4 bases at J; junction bases unmatched: 14. The CDR3 contains 17 residues. Germline loops: CDR1 MDHEN, CDR2 SYDVKM. The CDR3 DNA sequence: TGTGCCAGCAGCCACTTTCGCGGGACAGGGGGACCTTACGAGCAGTACTTC. Encoded protein: CASSHFRGTGGPYEQYF.

This chain links TRBV18 with TRBJ2-3; 7 nucleotides align to TRBD2. The CDR3 runs to 14 residues. Germline-derived CDR1 and CDR2 are KGHSH and LQKENI. J gave up 5 bases and V 5 bases, and 7 bases lay outside the gene matches. Here the CDR3 DNA reads TGTGCCAGCTCAACTCCAGGGAGGGTAGATACGCAGTATTTT. It codes for CASSTPGRVDTQYF.